The text below deals with one TCR beta chain. Its antigen is undetermined. Germline CDR1 reads SQVTM; CDR2 reads ANQGSEA. There are 13 residues in the CDR3. This sample is part of a study of CXCR3-negative and CXCR3-positive naive CD8 T cells. About the research overall: Sequencing gave about 150 million TRB reads overall, about 1.5 +/- 0.3 million per library.

Findings and caveats of the study: The TRBV-TRBJ usage of naive CXCR3-negative and CXCR3-positive cells was similar, but that of memory cells differed. TCR interaction strength was inferred from TRB CDR3 physicochemistry, as CD5 matched across naive subsets. After cryopreservation, expression of CXCR3 was partially reduced, and most assays were run with fresh PBMCs.

TRB cDNA was prepared as libraries by UMI-labeled 5' RACE. TCRdb reprocessed the 5' RACE reads, with one entry per CDR3 protein and no DNA. This sample's table has 48,000 or so distinct CDR3 sequences. The sequence derives from a human donor in good health. Some clones in this sample may be carry-over from other donors' samples. The J gene is TRBJ2-1, the V gene TRBV29-1; TCRdb designates TRBD2, a call that cannot be tested without DNA. Sequenced input: memory CD8+ T cells from blood. This CDR3 reads CSVKTSGRGEQFF.